Shown below are 15 T cell receptor beta chains from a single sample sequenced in a study of monozygotic twins with inflammatory bowel disease (dated by TCRdb to about 2019). Libraries were built with 5' RACE. Sequencing relied on an Illumina HiSeq 2500. Reads reprocessed by TCRdb are summarized as one entry per CDR3 protein sequence, and DNA is absent. This sample's table has entries for around 450,000 distinct CDR3 sequences. The top ten hold around 2.4% of the sample. The specimen was blood. These TCRs come from a human donor with ulcerative colitis or Crohn's disease, or a healthy co-twin of an affected twin (not recorded which).

The V call is TRBV7-9, the J call TRBJ2-1; TCRdb outputs TRBD1, but without DNA this stays unchecked. The length of the CDR3 is 15 residues. CDR1 and CDR2 from the germline V gene are SEHNR and FQNEAQ (reference sequence). The CDR3 loop reads CASSFSGDPYNEQFF.

CDR3 protein: CATSGQLSGANVLTF. This rearrangement joins TRBV15 to TRBJ2-6. Germline CDR1 is LNHNV and CDR2 is YYDKDF (reference sequence). This CDR3 region has 15 residues. The full variable domain, with the rest looked up from reference TRBV15 and TRBJ2-6, is DAMVIQNPRYQVTQFGKPVTLSCSQTLNHNVMYWYQQKSSQAPKLLFHYYDKDFNNEADTPDNFQSRRPNTSFCFLDIRSPGLGDTAMYLCATSGQLSGANVLTFGAGSRLTVL.

The chain employs TRBV18 and TRBJ1-1; TCRdb selects TRBD1, and the lack of DNA leaves this call unchecked. CDR1 is KGHSH and CDR2 is LQKENI in the germline V gene. This CDR3 spans 13 amino acids. This CDR3 is CASSLTGPIGAFF.

This chain uses TRBV19 with TRBJ1-1; as DNA is missing, the TRBD1 call by TCRdb cannot be tested. CDR3 length equals 17 residues. Looked up from germline, CDR1 is LNHDA and CDR2 is SQIVND (reference sequence). The CDR3 region is CASRTTGVNLMNTEAFF.

This chain links TRBV24-1 with TRBJ2-7. The CDR3 length is 11 residues. Germline CDR1 is KGHDR and CDR2 is SFDVKD. The CDR3 is CATSAGYEQYF.

The chain uses TRBV29-1 and TRBJ2-3; TCRdb selects TRBD2, and the lack of DNA leaves this call unchecked. CDR3 length: 13 amino acids. From germline, CDR1 is SQVTM and CDR2 ANQGSEA. CDR3 protein: CSAPGLVTDTQYF.

The genes are TRBV12-3 or TRBV12-4 and TRBJ1-3. This CDR3 has 13 residues. This CDR3 reads CASRFYSGNTIYF.

The chain uses TRBV7-9 and TRBJ2-5; TCRdb gives TRBD2 as the D gene, but with no DNA this cannot be confirmed. Germline CDR1 SEHNR, CDR2 FQNEAQ (reference sequence). The CDR3 extends over 15 amino acids. The CDR3 reads CAGSVHSGTQETQYF.

The V and J genes are TRBV6-5 and TRBJ2-1; TCRdb names TRBD1, which stays unverified in the absence of DNA. This CDR3 comprises 16 residues. CDR1 MNHEY and CDR2 SVGAGI come from the germline V gene. This chain's CDR3 is CASSYKGAPSYNEQFF.

The chain carries TRBV5-5 and TRBJ2-2; TCRdb outputs TRBD2, but without DNA this stays unchecked. Germline V CDR1 and CDR2: SGHKS, YYEKEE (reference sequence). The CDR3 is made up of 15 amino acids. Here the CDR3 reads CASSLLRVSTGELFF. Combining the CDR3 with reference TRBV5-5 and TRBJ2-2 gives the whole variable domain DAGVTQSPTHLIKTRGQQVTLRCSPISGHKSVSWYQQVLGQGPQFIFQYYEKEERGRGNFPDRFSARQFPNYSSELNVNALLLGDSALYLCASSLLRVSTGELFFGEGSRLTVL.

CDR3 protein: CASSVHQDSYEQYF. The chain combines TRBV9 with TRBJ2-7. The CDR3 sequence is 14 residues long. Germline assignment: CDR1 SGDLS and CDR2 YYNGEE. Full variable domain (rest looked up from reference TRBV9 and TRBJ2-7): DSGVTQTPKHLITATGQRVTLRCSPRSGDLSVYWYQQSLDQGLQFLIQYYNGEERAKGNILERFSAQQFPDLHSELNLSSLELGDSALYFCASSVHQDSYEQYFGPGTRLTVT.

This sequence joins TRBV18 and TRBJ1-1. This CDR3 region has 13 residues. CDR1 is KGHSH, CDR2 LQKENI, per germline. CDR3 region: CASSPPGNTEAFF.

The V call is TRBV5-1, the J call TRBJ1-1; TCRdb's D call of TRBD1 is untestable without DNA. The CDR3 is made up of 15 amino acids. Germline lookup yields CDR1 SGHRS and CDR2 YFSETQ. The CDR3 is CASSERQGANTEAFF. The whole variable domain, remainder taken from reference TRBV5-1 and TRBJ1-1, is KAGVTQTPRYLIKTRGQQVTLSCSPISGHRSVSWYQQTPGQGLQFLFEYFSETQRNKGNFPGRFSGRQFSNSRSEMNVSTLELGDSALYLCASSERQGANTEAFFGQGTRLTVV.

This chain links TRBV20-1 with TRBJ1-1; without DNA, the TCRdb call of TRBD1 cannot be checked. Germline CDR1 reads DFQATT; CDR2 reads SNEGSKA (reference sequence). CDR3 length: 12 residues. CDR3: CSARARGTEAFF.

CDR3: CASSRQDRRYTF. This chain uses TRBV3-1 with TRBJ1-2; TCRdb reports TRBD1, a call that lacks DNA to check it against. Per germline, CDR1 LGHDT and CDR2 YNNKEL (reference sequence). This CDR3 has 12 amino acids.